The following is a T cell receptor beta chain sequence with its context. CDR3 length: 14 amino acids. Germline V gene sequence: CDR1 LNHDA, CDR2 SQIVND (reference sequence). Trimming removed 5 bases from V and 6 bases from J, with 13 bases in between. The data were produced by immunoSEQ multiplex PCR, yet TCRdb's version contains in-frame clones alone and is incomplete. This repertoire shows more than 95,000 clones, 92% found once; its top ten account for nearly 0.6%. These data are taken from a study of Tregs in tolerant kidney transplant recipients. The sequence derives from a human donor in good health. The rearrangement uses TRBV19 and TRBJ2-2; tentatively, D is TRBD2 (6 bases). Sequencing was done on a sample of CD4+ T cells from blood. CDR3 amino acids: CASSFGLTPGELFF. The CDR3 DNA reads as TGTGCCAGTAGTTTCGGACTAACGCCCGGGGAGCTGTTTTTT.